The clone carrying this T cell receptor beta chain was seen a few times. Its antigen is unidentified. The record originates from a study of blood T cells in healthy people across ages. Whole-study results and caveats: Age showed a roughly linear inverse relationship with TCR beta diversity per million T cells. Unknown CMV status may confound age-related changes in expanded clones.

Through a sample-barcoded 5' primer and a J-beta primer mix, a second PCR was run for roughly 7 to 12 cycles. Every cDNA molecule carried a tag from a template-switch adaptor bearing 12 random nucleotides. TCRdb redid the calling of the 5' RACE reads with MiXCR, one entry per CDR3 protein. The sample has some 560,000 distinct CDR3 sequences; 27% are singletons. Healthy Russian Caucasian donors spanned ages about 6 to 90 years. J gave up 4 bases and V 1 base, and 7 bases lay outside the gene matches. From germline, CDR1 is SGHVS and CDR2 FNYEAQ. This CDR3 is 17 amino acids long. The same specimen was also included in a second study, on T cells of mothers and their children.

The sequenced sample consisted of blood. J is TRBJ2-1 and V is TRBV7-6, with 10 positions matching TRBD2. The receptor was derived from a boy between 2 and 15 years old in good health. CDR3: CASSLVSEREGYNEQFF. The DNA of the CDR3 is TGTGCCAGCAGCTTAGTAAGCGAGCGGGAGGGGTACAATGAGCAGTTCTTC.